This TCR beta chain was obtained from a study of blood T cell repertoires in COVID-19. Overall study: There were acute and convalescent COVID-19 samples, and they came from the United States, Italy and Spain.

Participant ages covered roughly 18 to 90 years across about two dozen US areas. Shortly before study entry, within 2 weeks, exposed participants had met a COVID-19 case. Libraries were prepared by immunoSEQ multiplex PCR; TCRdb keeps only in-frame clonotypes and omits some of them. The sample shows about 280,000 clones, about 91% of them seen only once. The sample holds a few counts of this clone. CDR1 and CDR2 from the germline V gene are SNHLY and FYNNEI. The CDR3 is 13 residues long. Trimming stripped 4 bases from V and 4 bases from J, with 5 bases between. The sample consisted of PBMCs or T cells enriched from blood (not recorded which). The source is a man in his forties or fifties who had been exposed to COVID-19. The rearrangement joins TRBV2 to TRBJ1-6; D call uncertain. CDR3 DNA sequence: TGTGCCAGCAGTGGGCAGTATAATTCACCCCTCCACTTT. It is translated as CASSGQYNSPLHF.